This TCR beta chain was recorded in a study of Ad26.COV2.S vaccination and SARS-CoV-2 variants. In the study overall: Recipients of Ad26.COV2.S got it intramuscularly, once or twice 56 days apart.

Profiling relied on immunoSEQ multiplex PCR, and the TCRdb table lists in-frame clones only, not all of them. This table has 440,000 or so clones, about 92% appearing once. As concerns this clone: Its cognate antigen is unknown.

Treatment meaning: about 20 received Ad26.COV2.S at low or high dose, single or two shots; several received placebo; per-sample allocation not given. It was on day 63 after the first vaccine or placebo injection that samples were taken. Participants' vaccine, an Ad26 vector, delivered Wuhan-strain SARS-CoV-2 spike. CDR1 and CDR2 from the germline V gene are MNHEY and SVGAGI. V was trimmed by 6 bases and J by 6 bases, leaving 7 bases between them. The CDR3 length is 11 residues. Study-wide results and caveats: Assessments of TCR breadth and depth may have underestimated the total T cell responses.

The chain combines TRBV6-5 with TRBJ2-3; tentatively, D is TRBD1 (5 bases). The material sequenced was peripheral blood, taken in a trial of Ad26.COV2.S vaccine versus placebo. The sequence came from a person between 18 and 60 years old who received the Ad26.COV2.S COVID-19 vaccine or a placebo. CDR3 bases: TGTGCCAGCAGGGGGCCCGATACGCAGTATTTT. As protein: CASRGPDTQYF.